The 7 T cell receptor beta chains given below trace back to one sample, sequenced in a study of blood T cell repertoires in COVID-19. Clones were sequenced by immunoSEQ multiplex PCR, and TCRdb holds only the in-frame ones, with some missing. The table lists approximately 26,000 clones, more than 75% of them singletons. The specimen sequenced was peripheral blood. The receptor source for this set is a human donor in a cohort sampled during active COVID-19. The donor label of this sample is uncertain.

The chain recombines TRBV19 with TRBJ1-1; 7 positions agree with TRBD1. Germline V gene lookup returns CDR1 LNHDA and CDR2 SQIVND (reference sequence). The CDR3 extends over 15 amino acids. V lost 5 bases to trimming and J lost 1 base; unmatched junction nucleotides: 7. The CDR3 DNA reads TGTGCCAGTAGTCCCCGACAGGGCGGGAACACTGAAGCTTTCTTT. Its protein product is CASSPRQGGNTEAFF.

This chain uses TRBV4-3 with TRBJ2-5, with 10 bases matching TRBD1. With V trimmed by 4 bases and J by 0 bases, 5 bases remained unmatched. The CDR3 has 16 amino acids. The germline V gene encodes CDR1 LGHNA and CDR2 YSLEER. CDR3 sequence reads: CASSRGQGDYQETQYF. CDR3 coding DNA: TGCGCCAGCAGCCGAGGACAGGGGGACTACCAAGAGACCCAGTACTTC.

J is TRBJ2-7 and V is TRBV5-1; 11 bases are shared with TRBD2. Germline CDR1 SGHRS, CDR2 YFSETQ. The V and J ends lost 0 bases and 6 bases, in that order; junction bases with no gene match: 8. The CDR3 covers 16 residues. For the CDR3, the DNA is TGCGCCAGCAGCTTGGAGACCGCCGGGACTAGCGGCGAGCAGTACTTC. Its protein is CASSLETAGTSGEQYF.

This clone was seen once. The chain recombines TRBV6-5 with TRBJ2-7, with TRBD2 identical over 8 bases. This CDR3 comprises 14 residues. The germline V gene encodes CDR1 MNHEY and CDR2 SVGAGI. V dropped 9 bases and J dropped 4; count of bases not matched to a gene: 11. The CDR3 region is CASPPSGGVYEQYF. CDR3 DNA: TGTGCCAGTCCCCCCAGCGGGGGTGTGTACGAGCAGTACTTC.

The chain employs TRBV24-1 and TRBJ2-7, with TRBD1 matching over 7 bases. CDR1 and CDR2 from the germline V gene are KGHDR and SFDVKD. This CDR3 region has 13 residues. After removal of 7 bases from V and 3 bases from J, the junction contained 5 bases not matched to a gene. The CDR3 sequence: CATSTGVNYEQYF. The CDR3 nucleotides read TGTGCCACCAGCACAGGGGTGAACTACGAGCAGTACTTC.

The chain employs TRBV5-4 and TRBJ1-1; 10 nucleotides agree with TRBD1. The CDR3 is 13 residues long. Germline V gene sequence: CDR1 SGHNT, CDR2 YYREEE (reference sequence). Trimming took 4 bases from V and 6 from J; bases not matched to a gene: 3. The CDR3 nucleotides are TGTGCCAGCAGCATGACAGGGGGCTCTGAAGCTTTCTTT. Protein: CASSMTGGSEAFF.

CDR3 residues: CASSLGWAGRLAGELFF. The CDR3 nucleotides are TGTGCCAGCAGCTTGGGGTGGGCAGGGCGATTGGCCGGGGAGCTGTTTTTT. The chain links TRBV5-6 to TRBJ2-2; the D gene is possibly TRBD1 (5 bases). Trimming left V 0 bases short and J 6 bases short, with 18 bases between. The CDR3 consists of 17 residues. The germline V gene encodes CDR1 SGHDT and CDR2 YYEEEE.